These 23 T cell receptor beta chains were all obtained from the same sample, sequenced in a study of beta chain features in type 1 diabetes. The whole isolated RNA underwent reverse transcription, so sequencing captured expressed TCRB transcripts. Profiling relied on immunoSEQ multiplex PCR, and the TCRdb table lists in-frame clones only, not all of them. This sample has over 100,000 clones, with 40% found just once. Sequencing input: stem cell memory CD4+ T cells from blood. The origin of the receptors is a woman under 30 in good health.

The chain couples TRBV5-1 to TRBJ2-5; no clear D. Germline CDR1 reads SGHRS; CDR2 reads YFSETQ. This CDR3 contains 16 residues. V lost 0 bases, J lost 3 bases, and 15 bases lay in between. The DNA of the CDR3 is TGCGCCAGCAGCTTGGTGGGCGTGGGCAGCAAAGAGACCCAGTACTTC. It translates to CASSLVGVGSKETQYF.

This clone was counted a single time. The CDR3 DNA reads as TGTGCCAGCAGTTACCGCGGGAACACTGAAGCTTTCTTT. Its protein is CASSYRGNTEAFF. The J gene is TRBJ1-1, the V gene TRBV6-5; no clear D. The CDR3 has 13 residues. Germline V gene lookup returns CDR1 MNHEY and CDR2 SVGAGI. V dropped 2 bases and J dropped 1 base, with 5 bases sitting between them.

V usage is TRBV5-5 and J usage is TRBJ2-2; 7 nucleotides align to TRBD2. This CDR3 is 17 amino acids long. Germline CDR1 reads SGHKS; CDR2 reads YYEKEE (reference sequence). V shed 5 bases, J shed 2 bases, and the junction held 12 bases outside the gene matches. The DNA of the CDR3 is TGTGCCAGCAGGCCGACTAGCAGCCTAATTAACACCGGGGAGCTGTTTTTT. Amino acid sequence: CASRPTSSLINTGELFF.

The rearrangement links TRBV4-2 to TRBJ2-3; 10 bases align to TRBD2. CDR1 is LGHNA, CDR2 YNFKEQ, per germline. CDR3 length: 18 amino acids. The V gene end was trimmed by 1 base and the J gene end by 2 bases; junction bases not matched to a gene: 9. CDR3 amino acids: CASSQAGWTSGHTDTQYF. The CDR3 coding sequence is TGTGCCAGCAGCCAAGCAGGTTGGACTAGCGGACACACAGATACGCAGTATTTT.

The chain carries TRBV5-6 and TRBJ2-5; 8 positions match TRBD2. The germline CDR1 and CDR2 sequences are SGHDT and YYEEEE. Unmatched junction bases numbered 8, after V lost 5 bases and J lost 2 bases. The CDR3 is 15 residues long. The CDR3 nucleotides read TGTGCCAGCAGGTCGGGGCCTAGCGGGCAAGAGACCCAGTACTTC. It yields the protein CASRSGPSGQETQYF.

This clone has just a few counts. The V and J genes are TRBV30 and TRBJ1-1; D ambiguous. Germline V gene sequence: CDR1 GTSNPN, CDR2 SVGIG (reference sequence). The length of the CDR3 is 12 residues. V was pared by 1 base and J by 5 bases, with 8 bases between. The CDR3 sequence is CAWSERRTEAFF. As DNA, the CDR3 is TGTGCCTGGAGTGAAAGGAGAACTGAAGCTTTCTTT.

The chain employs TRBV7-3 and TRBJ2-2; 7 bases are shared with TRBD1. Germline assignment: CDR1 SGHTA and CDR2 FQGTGA. The CDR3 has 14 residues. Trimming took 5 bases from V and 3 from J; bases not matched to a gene: 3. The CDR3 DNA sequence: TGTGCCAGCAGCCCCCAGGGGGACACCGGGGAGCTGTTTTTT. This translates into CASSPQGDTGELFF.

The chain links TRBV10-3 to TRBJ2-7, with D tentatively TRBD1 (6 bases). The CDR3 has 14 amino acids. Germline V CDR1 and CDR2: ENHRY, SYGVKD. Trimming took off 9 bases at V and 0 bases at J, with 15 bases between the two ends. CDR3 amino acids: CAIKPQDSSYEQYF. The CDR3, as DNA: TGTGCCATTAAGCCCCAGGACAGCTCCTACGAGCAGTACTTC.

V and J are TRBV7-9 and TRBJ2-7; maybe TRBD2 (6 bases). This CDR3 contains 12 residues. V gave up 5 bases and J gave up 7 bases, with 12 bases separating them. Germline V gene data show CDR1 as SEHNR and CDR2 as FQNEAQ (reference sequence). This CDR3 reads CASSPTGEEQYF. CDR3 nucleotides: TGTGCCAGCAGCCCCACGGGGGAGGAGCAGTACTTC.

This chain uses TRBV5-1 with TRBJ1-5; no reliable D call. Trimming removed 0 bases from V and 3 bases from J, with 7 bases in between. The germline V gene encodes CDR1 SGHRS and CDR2 YFSETQ. The CDR3 consists of 14 residues. CDR3 nucleotide sequence: TGCGCCAGCAGCTTGGACGGGGTCAATCAGCCCCAGCATTTT. Protein product: CASSLDGVNQPQHF.

This chain uses TRBV28 with TRBJ2-7; maybe TRBD1 (6 bases). In germline, CDR1 is MDHEN, CDR2 SYDVKM. This CDR3 is 16 amino acids long. V lost 3 bases and J 0 bases, leaving 15 bases between the germline ends. CDR3 in amino acids: CASSLGFRTDSYEQYF. As DNA, the CDR3 is TGTGCCAGCAGTTTGGGCTTTCGGACAGACTCCTACGAGCAGTACTTC.

This chain links TRBV29-1 with TRBJ2-2, with 14 bases aligning to TRBD2. The CDR3 is made up of 16 amino acids. Germline assignment: CDR1 SQVTM and CDR2 ANQGSEA. With 6 bases clipped from V and 5 bases from J, the junction kept 8 bases outside the gene matches. The CDR3 DNA reads as TGCAGCGTGAGGGGTTGGACTAGCGGGAGGACCGGGGAGCTGTTTTTT. It codes for CSVRGWTSGRTGELFF.

The table lists this clone with a count of one. The rearrangement uses TRBV25-1 and TRBJ2-3; 10 nucleotides match TRBD1. V lost 7 bases, J lost 4 bases, and 5 bases stayed unmatched. Germline V gene lookup returns CDR1 MGHDK and CDR2 SYGVNS. The CDR3 has 14 amino acids. CDR3 DNA: TGTGCCAGCACCCGGACAGGGGGGGCAGATACGCAGTATTTT. It specifies CASTRTGGADTQYF.

The chain combines TRBV30 with TRBJ2-7; 12 bases agree with TRBD1. J lost 6 bases, V lost 4 bases, and 4 bases had no gene match. This CDR3 is built from 13 residues. The germline V gene encodes CDR1 GTSNPN and CDR2 SVGIG (reference sequence). The CDR3 DNA reads as TGTGCCTGGACCGGGACAGGGGGCTTCGAGCAGTACTTC. Translation: CAWTGTGGFEQYF.

The genes are TRBV7-9 and TRBJ1-2, with D possibly TRBD1 on 6 matching bases. Germline V gene lookup returns CDR1 SEHNR and CDR2 FQNEAQ (reference sequence). CDR3 size: 14 residues. Trimming cost V 0 bases and J 8 bases, with 13 bases left between them. The CDR3 sequence is CASSLAGGGRGYTF. In DNA form, the CDR3 reads TGTGCCAGCAGCTTAGCGGGCGGGGGGCGAGGCTACACCTTC.

The V and J genes are TRBV30 and TRBJ1-1; possibly TRBD1 for D (6 bases). Between the trimmed V and J ends, which lost 3 bases and 5 bases, there was a span of 16 bases. This CDR3 is 14 amino acids long. Germline CDR1 and CDR2: GTSNPN and SVGIG (reference sequence). The CDR3 loop is CAWRGGVVRTEAFF. The CDR3 DNA reads TGTGCCTGGAGAGGGGGGGTGGTAAGGACTGAAGCTTTCTTT.

This sequence joins TRBV13 and TRBJ1-5, with D perhaps matching TRBD1 (5 bases). V gave up 3 bases and J gave up 4 bases, with 16 bases separating them. Germline V gene data show CDR1 as PRHDT and CDR2 as FYEKMQ (reference sequence). There are 16 residues in the CDR3. For the CDR3, the DNA is TGTGCCAGCAGCTTGGGGCGGGGCCGACAGAATCAGCCCCAGCATTTT. It codes for CASSLGRGRQNQPQHF.

This clone has just a few counts. The CDR3: CASSLSHGATYGYTF. Written as DNA, the CDR3 is TGTGCCAGCAGTTTATCGCATGGAGCTACCTATGGCTACACCTTC. This chain joins TRBV27 and TRBJ1-2; no reliable D call. The V gene's germline CDR1 is MNHEY and CDR2 SMNVEV (reference sequence). The CDR3 is made up of 15 amino acids. V shed 0 bases and J shed 4 bases, with 12 bases lying between them.

This clone was counted between two and nine times. This sequence joins TRBV7-9 and TRBJ2-5; the D is unclear. The CDR3 contains 13 residues. Trimming removed 3 bases from V and 9 bases from J, with 14 bases in between. Germline values: CDR1 SEHNR, CDR2 FQNEAQ (reference sequence). CDR3 sequence reads: CASSFGSALSQYF. CDR3 sequence (DNA): TGTGCCAGCAGCTTTGGCAGCGCTTTGTCCCAGTACTTC.

The chain carries TRBV5-1 and TRBJ2-5; D ambiguous. V lost 3 bases and J lost 3, with 15 bases in between. Germline values: CDR1 SGHRS, CDR2 YFSETQ. The CDR3 covers 15 residues. The chain's CDR3 is CASSSRWHNEETQYF. In DNA form, the CDR3 reads TGCGCCAGCAGCTCTCGCTGGCACAATGAAGAGACCCAGTACTTC.

The rearrangement joins TRBV29-1 to TRBJ2-7, with 9 bases matching TRBD1. Germline V gene data show CDR1 as SQVTM and CDR2 as ANQGSEA. Unmatched junction bases numbered 8, after V lost 6 bases and J lost 2 bases. The CDR3 has 14 amino acids. The CDR3 loop is CSVRTTGGPYEQYF. In nucleotides, the CDR3 is TGCAGCGTCCGCACAACAGGGGGCCCCTACGAGCAGTACTTC.

The V and J genes are TRBV7-2 and TRBJ2-4; 9 bases match TRBD2. The germline V gene encodes CDR1 SGHTA and CDR2 FQGNSA. V was pared by 5 bases and J by 4 bases, with 6 bases of the junction left unmatched. This CDR3 spans 15 amino acids. The CDR3 nucleotides are TGTGCCAGCAGCCCACAGACTAGCGGAAAAAACATTCAGTACTTC. This sequence encodes CASSPQTSGKNIQYF.

This clone was counted between two and nine times. J is TRBJ2-2 and V is TRBV5-6; D gene ambiguous. The CDR3 length is 16 residues. Deletions cut 4 bases from V and 2 bases from J, with 15 bases between. Germline-derived CDR1 and CDR2 are SGHDT and YYEEEE. CDR3 nucleotide sequence: TGTGCCAGCAGCCTTCCACGGGTAGGCAACACCGGGGAGCTGTTTTTT. It yields the protein CASSLPRVGNTGELFF.